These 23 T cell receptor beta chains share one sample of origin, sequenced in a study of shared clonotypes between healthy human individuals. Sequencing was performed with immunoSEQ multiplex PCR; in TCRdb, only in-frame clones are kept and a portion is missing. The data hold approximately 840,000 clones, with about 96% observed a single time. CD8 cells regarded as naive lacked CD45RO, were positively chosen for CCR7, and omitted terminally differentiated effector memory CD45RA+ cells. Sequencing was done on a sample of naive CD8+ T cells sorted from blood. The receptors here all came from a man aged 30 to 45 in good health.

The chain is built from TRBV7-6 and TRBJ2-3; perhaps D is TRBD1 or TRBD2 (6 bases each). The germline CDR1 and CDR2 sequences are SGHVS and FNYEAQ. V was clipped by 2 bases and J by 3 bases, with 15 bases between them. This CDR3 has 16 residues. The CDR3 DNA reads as TGTGCCAGCAGCTTAACTAGGGGGGTGGTGACAGATACGCAGTATTTT. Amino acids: CASSLTRGVVTDTQYF.

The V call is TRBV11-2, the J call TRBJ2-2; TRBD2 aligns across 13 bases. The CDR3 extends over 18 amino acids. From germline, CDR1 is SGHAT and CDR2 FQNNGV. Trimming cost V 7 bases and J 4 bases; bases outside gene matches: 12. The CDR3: CASTPGLAGVTGTGELFF. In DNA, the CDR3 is TGTGCCAGCACCCCCGGACTAGCGGGAGTTACGGGCACCGGGGAGCTGTTTTTT.

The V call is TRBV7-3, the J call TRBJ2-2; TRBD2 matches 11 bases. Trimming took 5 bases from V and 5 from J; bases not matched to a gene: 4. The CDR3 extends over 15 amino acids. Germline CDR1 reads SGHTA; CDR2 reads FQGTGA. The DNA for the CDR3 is TGTGCCAGCAGCGAGGGGACTAGCGGAACCGGGGAGCTGTTTTTT. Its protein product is CASSEGTSGTGELFF.

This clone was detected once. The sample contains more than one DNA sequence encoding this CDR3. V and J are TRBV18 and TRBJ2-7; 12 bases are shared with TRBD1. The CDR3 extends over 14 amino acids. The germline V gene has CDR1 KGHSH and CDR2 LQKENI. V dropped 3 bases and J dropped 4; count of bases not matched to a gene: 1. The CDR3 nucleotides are TGTGCCAGCTCACCGGGACAGGGGGCATACGAGCAGTACTTC. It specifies CASSPGQGAYEQYF.

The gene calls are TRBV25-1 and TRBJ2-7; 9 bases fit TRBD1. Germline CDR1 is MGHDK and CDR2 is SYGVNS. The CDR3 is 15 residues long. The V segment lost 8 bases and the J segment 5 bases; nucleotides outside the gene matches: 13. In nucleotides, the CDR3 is TGTGCCAGCCTCTGTACAGGGGGCGCGGTCCACGAGCAGTACTTC. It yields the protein CASLCTGGAVHEQYF.

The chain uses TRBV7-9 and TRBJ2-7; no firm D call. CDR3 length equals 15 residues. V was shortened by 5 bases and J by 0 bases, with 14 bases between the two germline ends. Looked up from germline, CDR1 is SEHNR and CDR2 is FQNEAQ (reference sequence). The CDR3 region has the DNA TGTGCCAGCAGCCGAATCATCCATAACTCCTACGAGCAGTACTTC. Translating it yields CASSRIIHNSYEQYF.

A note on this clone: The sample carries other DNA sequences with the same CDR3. This CDR3 is CASSLVRGSYEQYF. The CDR3 nucleotides read TGTGCCAGCAGCTTGGTCAGGGGATCCTACGAGCAGTACTTC. The chain joins TRBV5-6 to TRBJ2-7; a possible D gene is TRBD1 (6 bases). The germline CDR1 and CDR2 sequences are SGHDT and YYEEEE. The CDR3 runs to 14 residues. V was shortened by 0 bases and J by 1 base, with 8 bases between the two germline ends.

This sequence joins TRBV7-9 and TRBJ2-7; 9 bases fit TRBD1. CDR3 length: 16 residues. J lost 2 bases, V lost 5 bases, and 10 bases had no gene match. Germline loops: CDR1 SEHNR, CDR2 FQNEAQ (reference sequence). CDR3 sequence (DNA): TGTGCCAGCAGCAAAAACAGGGGGCTATACGCCTACGAGCAGTACTTC. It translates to CASSKNRGLYAYEQYF.

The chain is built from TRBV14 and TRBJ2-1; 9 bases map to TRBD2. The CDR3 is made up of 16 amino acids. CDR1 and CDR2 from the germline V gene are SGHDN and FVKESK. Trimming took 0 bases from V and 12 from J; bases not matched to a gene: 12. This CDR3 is CASSQEGLAGGPWQFF. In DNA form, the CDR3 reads TGTGCCAGCAGCCAAGAGGGGCTTGCGGGAGGGCCGTGGCAGTTCTTC.

DNA of the CDR3: TGCGCCAGCAGCTTGGGGGGACAGTTCCGCGAGCAGTACTTC. This gives the protein CASSLGGQFREQYF. The gene calls are TRBV5-1 and TRBJ2-7; 7 bases fit TRBD1. CDR3 length equals 14 residues. The V gene end was trimmed by 0 bases and the J gene end by 6 bases; junction bases not matched to a gene: 6. Germline lookup yields CDR1 SGHRS and CDR2 YFSETQ.

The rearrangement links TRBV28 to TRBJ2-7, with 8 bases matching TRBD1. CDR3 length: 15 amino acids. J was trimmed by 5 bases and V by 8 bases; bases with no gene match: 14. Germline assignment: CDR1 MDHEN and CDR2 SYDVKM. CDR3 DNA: TGTGCCAGCGAAGGGGGTCGTGACAGGGGCCACGAGCAGTACTTC. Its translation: CASEGGRDRGHEQYF.

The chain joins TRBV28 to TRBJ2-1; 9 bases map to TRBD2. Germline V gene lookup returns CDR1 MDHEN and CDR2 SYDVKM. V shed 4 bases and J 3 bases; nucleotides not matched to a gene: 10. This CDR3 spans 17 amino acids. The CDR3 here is CASSSNWREGGYNEQFF. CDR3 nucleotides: TGTGCCAGCAGTTCGAATTGGCGGGAGGGGGGCTACAATGAGCAGTTCTTC.

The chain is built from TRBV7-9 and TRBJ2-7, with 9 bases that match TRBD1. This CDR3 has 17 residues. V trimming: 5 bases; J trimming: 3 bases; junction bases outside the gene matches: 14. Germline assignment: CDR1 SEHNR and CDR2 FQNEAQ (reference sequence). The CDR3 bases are TGTGCCAGCAGCAACCGGGACAGGGCCATTTCCGACTACGAGCAGTACTTC. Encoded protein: CASSNRDRAISDYEQYF.

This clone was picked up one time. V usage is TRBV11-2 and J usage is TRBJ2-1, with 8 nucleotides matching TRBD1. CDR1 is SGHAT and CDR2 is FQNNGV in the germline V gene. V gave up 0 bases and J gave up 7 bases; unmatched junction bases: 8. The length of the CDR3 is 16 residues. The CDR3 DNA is TGTGCCAGCAGCTTAGACCATAGGGACAGGACGAATGAGCAGTTCTTC. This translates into CASSLDHRDRTNEQFF.

CDR3 coding DNA: TGTGCCAGCAGCCCAACTAGCGGGAGCACAGATACGCAGTATTTT. Its protein is CASSPTSGSTDTQYF. J is TRBJ2-3 and V is TRBV2; 9 nucleotides agree with TRBD2. Trimming at V came to 6 bases and at J to 0 bases, leaving 4 bases not matched to a gene. Germline values: CDR1 SNHLY, CDR2 FYNNEI. CDR3 length equals 15 residues.

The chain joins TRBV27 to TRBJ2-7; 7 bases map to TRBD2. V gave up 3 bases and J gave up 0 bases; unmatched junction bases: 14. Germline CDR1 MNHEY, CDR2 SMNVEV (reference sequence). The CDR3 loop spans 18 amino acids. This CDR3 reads CASSLKGGGRGPSYEQYF. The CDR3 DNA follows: TGTGCCAGCAGTTTGAAGGGCGGAGGGAGGGGCCCCTCCTACGAGCAGTACTTC.

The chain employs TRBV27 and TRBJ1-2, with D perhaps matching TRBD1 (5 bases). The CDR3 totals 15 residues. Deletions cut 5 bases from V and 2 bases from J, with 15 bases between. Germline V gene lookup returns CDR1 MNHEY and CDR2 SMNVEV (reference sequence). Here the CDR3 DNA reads TGTGCCAGCAGTGCCCCGGGACGGGGGAACTATGGCTACACCTTC. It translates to CASSAPGRGNYGYTF.

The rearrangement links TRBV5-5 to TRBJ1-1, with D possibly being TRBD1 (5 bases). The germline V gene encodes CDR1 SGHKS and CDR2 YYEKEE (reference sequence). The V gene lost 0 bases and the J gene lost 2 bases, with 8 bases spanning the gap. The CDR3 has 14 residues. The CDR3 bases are TGTGCCAGCAGCTTGGAAGGGGAAAACACTGAAGCTTTCTTT. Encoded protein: CASSLEGENTEAFF.

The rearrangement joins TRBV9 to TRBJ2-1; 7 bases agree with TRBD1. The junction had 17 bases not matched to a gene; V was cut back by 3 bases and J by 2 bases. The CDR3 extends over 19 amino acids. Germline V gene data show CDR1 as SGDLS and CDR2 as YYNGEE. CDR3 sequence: CASSAKPGQTLTTYNEQFF. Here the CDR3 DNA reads TGTGCCAGCAGCGCAAAACCGGGACAGACGCTAACAACCTACAATGAGCAGTTCTTC. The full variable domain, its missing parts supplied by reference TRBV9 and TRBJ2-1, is DSGVTQTPKHLITATGQRVTLRCSPRSGDLSVYWYQQSLDQGLQFLIQYYNGEERAKGNILERFSAQQFPDLHSELNLSSLELGDSALYFCASSAKPGQTLTTYNEQFFGPGTRLTVL.

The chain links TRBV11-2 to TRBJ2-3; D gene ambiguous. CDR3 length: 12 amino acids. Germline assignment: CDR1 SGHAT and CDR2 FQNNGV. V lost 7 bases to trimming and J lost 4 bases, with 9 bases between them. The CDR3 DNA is TGTGCCAGCAACACAGCTCCAGATACGCAGTATTTT. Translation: CASNTAPDTQYF.

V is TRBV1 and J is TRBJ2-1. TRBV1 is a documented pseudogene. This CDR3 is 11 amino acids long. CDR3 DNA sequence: TGCACCAGCAGCCGAAACAATGAGCAGTTCTTC. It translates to CTSSRNNEQFF.

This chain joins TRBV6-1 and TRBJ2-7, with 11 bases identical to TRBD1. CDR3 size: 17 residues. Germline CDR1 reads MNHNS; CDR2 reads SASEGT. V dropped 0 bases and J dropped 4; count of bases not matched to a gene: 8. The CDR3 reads CASSEAHRTGGGYEQYF. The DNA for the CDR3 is TGTGCCAGCAGTGAAGCGCATCGGACAGGGGGCGGGTACGAGCAGTACTTC.

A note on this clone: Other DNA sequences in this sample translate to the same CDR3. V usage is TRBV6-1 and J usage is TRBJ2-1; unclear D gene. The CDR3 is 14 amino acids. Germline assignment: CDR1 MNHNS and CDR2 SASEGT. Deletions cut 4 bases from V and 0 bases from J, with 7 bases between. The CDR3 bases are TGTGCCAGCAGTGGGTTAAGCTCCTACAATGAGCAGTTCTTC. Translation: CASSGLSSYNEQFF.